The sequence of this T cell receptor (beta chain) was determined in a study of cytomegalovirus exposure and HLA in healthy donors. The length of the CDR3 is 15 residues. The ends lost 2 bases at V and 4 bases at J; junction bases unmatched: 4. The V gene's germline CDR1 is SGDLS and CDR2 YYNGEE. The PCR made use of 60 Vbeta and 13 Jbeta primers. The method was immunoSEQ multiplex PCR; TCRdb's version includes in-frame clones alone and lacks a portion of them. The sample lists some 160,000 clones, about 85% seen once, with approximately 1.2% in the top ten. Concerning this clone itself: Its antigen is undetermined.

Study results and caveats: Sequencing likely produced, as an artifact, a cluster of highly shared sequence variants. V- and J-gene trimming in TCR beta was tied to a missense DCLRE1C variant by an analysis performed later. Clonal expansion, a later analysis showed, was greater in HLA-associated TCR beta chains than in equally common others. Most TCR sequences showed up rarely, but some public TCRs showed up in many donors.

Sequencing was done on a sample of PBMCs. The receptor comes from a man over 45 in good health and CMV-seropositive. This rearrangement joins TRBV9 to TRBJ2-3; 10 nucleotides line up with TRBD1. CDR3: CASSVAGTGADTQYF. Here the CDR3 DNA reads TGTGCCAGCAGCGTGGCCGGGACAGGGGCAGATACGCAGTATTTT.